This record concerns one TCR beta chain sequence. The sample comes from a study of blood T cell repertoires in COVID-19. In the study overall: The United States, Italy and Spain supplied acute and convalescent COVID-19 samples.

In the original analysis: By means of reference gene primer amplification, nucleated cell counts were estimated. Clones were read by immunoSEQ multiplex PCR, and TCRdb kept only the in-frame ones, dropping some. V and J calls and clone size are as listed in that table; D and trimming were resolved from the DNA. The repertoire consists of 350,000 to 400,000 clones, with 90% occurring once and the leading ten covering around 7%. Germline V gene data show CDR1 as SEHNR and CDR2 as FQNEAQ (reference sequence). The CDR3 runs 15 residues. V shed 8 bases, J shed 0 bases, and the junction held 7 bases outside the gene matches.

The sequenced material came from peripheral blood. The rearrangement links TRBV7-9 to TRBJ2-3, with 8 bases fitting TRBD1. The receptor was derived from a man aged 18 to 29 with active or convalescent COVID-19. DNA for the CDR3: TGTGCCAGCGACAGGGGAGAAGCTAGCACAGATACGCAGTATTTT. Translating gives CASDRGEASTDTQYF.